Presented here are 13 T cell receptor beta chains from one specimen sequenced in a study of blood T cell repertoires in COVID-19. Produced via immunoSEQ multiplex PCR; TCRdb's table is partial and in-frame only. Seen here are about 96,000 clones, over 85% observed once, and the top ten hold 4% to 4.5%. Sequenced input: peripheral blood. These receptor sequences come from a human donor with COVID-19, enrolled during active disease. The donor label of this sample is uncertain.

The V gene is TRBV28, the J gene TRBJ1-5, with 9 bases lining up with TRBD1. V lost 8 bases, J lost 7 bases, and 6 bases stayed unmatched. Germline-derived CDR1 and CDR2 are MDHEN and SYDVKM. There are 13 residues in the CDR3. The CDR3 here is CASRGQGWQPQHF. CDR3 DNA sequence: TGTGCCAGCCGGGGACAGGGTTGGCAGCCCCAGCATTTT.

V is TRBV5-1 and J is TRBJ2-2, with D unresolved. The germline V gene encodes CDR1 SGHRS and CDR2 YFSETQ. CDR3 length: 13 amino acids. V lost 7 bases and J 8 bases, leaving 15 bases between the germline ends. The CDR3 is CASALNLRGELFF. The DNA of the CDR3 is TGCGCCAGCGCCCTTAATTTGAGAGGGGAGCTGTTTTTT.

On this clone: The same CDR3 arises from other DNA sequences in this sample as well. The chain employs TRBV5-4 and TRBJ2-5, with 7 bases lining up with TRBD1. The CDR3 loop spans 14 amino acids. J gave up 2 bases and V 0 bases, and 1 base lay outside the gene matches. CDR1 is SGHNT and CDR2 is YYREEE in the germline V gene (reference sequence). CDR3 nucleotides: TGTGCCAGCAGCTTGGGCAGGGGGCAAGAGACCCAGTACTTC. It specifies CASSLGRGQETQYF.

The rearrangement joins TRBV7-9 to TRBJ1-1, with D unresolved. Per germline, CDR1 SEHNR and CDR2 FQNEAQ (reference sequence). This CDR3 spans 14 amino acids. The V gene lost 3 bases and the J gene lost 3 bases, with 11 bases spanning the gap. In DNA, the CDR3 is TGTGCCAGCAGCTTGTCTCCCGGGGACACTGAAGCTTTCTTT. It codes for CASSLSPGDTEAFF.

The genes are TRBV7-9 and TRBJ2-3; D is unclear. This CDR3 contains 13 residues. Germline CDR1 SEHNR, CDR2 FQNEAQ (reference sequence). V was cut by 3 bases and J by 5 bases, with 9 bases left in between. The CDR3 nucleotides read TGTGCCAGCAGCTTGGAGATCGGAGATACGCAGTATTTT. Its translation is CASSLEIGDTQYF. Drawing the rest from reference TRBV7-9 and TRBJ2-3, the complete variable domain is DTGVSQNPRHKITKRGQNVTFRCDPISEHNRLYWYRQTLGQGPEFLTYFQNEAQLEKSRLLSDRFSAERPKGSFSTLEIQRTEQGDSAMYLCASSLEIGDTQYFGPGTRLTVL.

The CDR3 spells CASSPGTGGEHEQFF. CDR3 sequence (DNA): TGTGCCAGCAGCCCCGGCACAGGGGGCGAACATGAGCAGTTCTTC. V and J are TRBV3-1 (or the pseudogene TRBV3-2) and TRBJ2-1; TRBD1 aligns across 9 bases. The V gene's germline CDR1 is LGHDT and CDR2 YNNKEL (reference sequence). The junction had 9 bases not matched to a gene; V was cut back by 4 bases and J by 8 bases. The CDR3 has 15 amino acids.

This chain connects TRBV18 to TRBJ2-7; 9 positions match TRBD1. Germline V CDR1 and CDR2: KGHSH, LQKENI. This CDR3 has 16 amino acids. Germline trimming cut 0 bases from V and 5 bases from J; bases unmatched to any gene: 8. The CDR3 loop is CASSPPQTGTGNEQYF. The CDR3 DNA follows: TGTGCCAGCTCACCACCGCAAACCGGGACAGGGAACGAGCAGTACTTC.

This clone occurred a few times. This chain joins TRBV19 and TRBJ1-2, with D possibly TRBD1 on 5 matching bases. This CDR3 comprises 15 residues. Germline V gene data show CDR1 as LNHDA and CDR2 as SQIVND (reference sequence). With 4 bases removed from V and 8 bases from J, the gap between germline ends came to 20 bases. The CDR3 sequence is CASSRGQGPGRGYTF. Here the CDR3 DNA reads TGTGCCAGTAGTAGGGGCCAGGGCCCAGGACGCGGCTACACCTTC.

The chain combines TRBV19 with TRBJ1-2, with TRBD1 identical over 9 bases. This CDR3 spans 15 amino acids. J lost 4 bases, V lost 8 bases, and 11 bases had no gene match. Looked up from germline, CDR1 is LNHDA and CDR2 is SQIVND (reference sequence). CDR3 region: CASLAWETGGYGYTF. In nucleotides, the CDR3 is TGTGCCAGTCTAGCATGGGAGACAGGGGGCTATGGCTACACCTTC.

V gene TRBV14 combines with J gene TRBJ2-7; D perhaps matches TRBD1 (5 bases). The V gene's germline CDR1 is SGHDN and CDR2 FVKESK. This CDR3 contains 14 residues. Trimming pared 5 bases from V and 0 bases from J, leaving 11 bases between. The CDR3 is CASSVVDSSYEQYF. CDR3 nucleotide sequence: TGTGCCAGCAGCGTGGTAGACAGCTCCTACGAGCAGTACTTC.

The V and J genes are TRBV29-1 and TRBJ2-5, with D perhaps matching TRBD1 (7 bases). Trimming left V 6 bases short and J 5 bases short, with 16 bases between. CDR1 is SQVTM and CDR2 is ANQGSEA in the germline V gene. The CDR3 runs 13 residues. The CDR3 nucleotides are TGCAGCGTGTTCATCTCAGGGGGGGAGACCCAGTACTTC. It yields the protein CSVFISGGETQYF.

The CDR3 DNA follows: TGTGCCAGCAGTTTCTCCCACAGGGGGAAGGAGACCCAGTACTTC. Translating gives CASSFSHRGKETQYF. The chain uses TRBV28 and TRBJ2-5, with TRBD1 identical over 8 bases. The ends lost 3 bases at V and 5 bases at J; junction bases unmatched: 8. The germline V gene encodes CDR1 MDHEN and CDR2 SYDVKM. This CDR3 region has 15 residues.

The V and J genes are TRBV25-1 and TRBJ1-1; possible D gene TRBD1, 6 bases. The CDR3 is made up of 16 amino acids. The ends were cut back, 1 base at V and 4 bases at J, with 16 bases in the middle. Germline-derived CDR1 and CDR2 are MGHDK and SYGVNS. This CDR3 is CASSEWGIQGSTEAFF. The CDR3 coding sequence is TGTGCCAGCAGTGAATGGGGAATCCAGGGGAGCACTGAAGCTTTCTTT.